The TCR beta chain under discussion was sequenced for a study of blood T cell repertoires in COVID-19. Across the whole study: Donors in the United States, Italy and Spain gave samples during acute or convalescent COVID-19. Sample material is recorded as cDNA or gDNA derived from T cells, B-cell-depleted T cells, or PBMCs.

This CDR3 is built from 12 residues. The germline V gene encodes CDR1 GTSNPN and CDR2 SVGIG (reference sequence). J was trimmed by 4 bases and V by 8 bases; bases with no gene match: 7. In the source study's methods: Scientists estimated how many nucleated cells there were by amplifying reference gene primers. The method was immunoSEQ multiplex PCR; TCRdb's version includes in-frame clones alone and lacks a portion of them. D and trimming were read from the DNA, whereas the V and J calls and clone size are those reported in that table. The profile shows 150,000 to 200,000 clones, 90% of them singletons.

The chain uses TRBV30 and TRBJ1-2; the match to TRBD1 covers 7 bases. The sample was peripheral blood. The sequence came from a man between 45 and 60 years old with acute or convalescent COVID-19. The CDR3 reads CARQGTGYGYTF. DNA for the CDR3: TGTGCCCGACAGGGTACGGGCTATGGCTACACCTTC.